The rows below give T cell receptor beta chains drawn from one sample of a study of graft-versus-host responses after intestinal transplantation. The table came from immunoSEQ multiplex PCR; TCRdb's copy has only in-frame clones and leaves some out. The sample lists some 40,000 clones, roughly 91% seen once, with around 6.8% in the top ten. The sample here was PBMCs, taken about 270 days after transplant. These receptors all come from a human patient who received an intestinal transplant, so some T cells may come from the graft donor. The CDR3 runs from the conserved cysteine through the conserved F or W. Each record gives: clone size, V gene, J gene, D gene, CDR3 protein, CDR3 DNA. D genes are given only for firm matches. Some rows mark clone size as missing; the rest say once, few, many or name a class of expanded clone.

-	TRBV19	TRBJ1-2	-	CASSTAGVWTF	TGTGCCAGTAGTACCGCGGGAGTATGGACCTTC
-	TRBV5-4	TRBJ2-2	TRBD1	CASSRTGGSTGELFF	TGTGCCAGCAGCCGGACAGGGGGCAGCACCGGGGAGCTGTTTTTT
-	TRBV19	TRBJ1-5	-	CASSITSGGFQPQHF	TGTGCCAGTAGTATTACGTCAGGAGGTTTTCAGCCCCAGCATTTT
-	TRBV5-1	TRBJ2-6	-	CASSLVRDSGANVLTF	TGCGCCAGCAGCTTGGTAAGGGACTCTGGGGCCAACGTCCTGACTTTC
-	TRBV11-2	TRBJ2-2	-	CASSSNQGLTGELFF	TGTGCCAGCAGCTCCAATCAGGGTCTCACCGGGGAGCTGTTTTTT
-	TRBV13	TRBJ1-1	TRBD1	CASSPRGPVNTEAFF	TGTGCCAGCAGCCCGAGGGGGCCGGTGAACACTGAAGCTTTCTTT
-	TRBV19	TRBJ2-7	TRBD1	CASSRGQTYEQYF	TGTGCCAGTAGTAGGGGACAGACCTACGAGCAGTACTTC
-	TRBV1	TRBJ2-3	-	CTSSQIEFFCAPVRTDTQYF	TGCACCAGCAGCCAAATCGAGTTTTTCTGCGCCCCAGTCAGGACAGATACGCAGTATTTT
-	TRBV5-4	TRBJ2-1	TRBD1	CASSLNAEGGFLIF	TGTGCCAGCAGCTTAAACGCGGAAGGGGGCTTTCTGATCTTC
-	TRBV28	TRBJ1-1	-	CASTSWNENTEAFF	TGTGCCAGCACCTCATGGAACGAAAACACTGAAGCTTTCTTT
-	TRBV11-2	TRBJ2-4	-	CASSLWGPDGIQYF	TGTGCCAGCAGCTTATGGGGCCCCGACGGCATTCAGTACTTC
-	TRBV28	TRBJ2-1	-	CAGSYIQEQFF	TGTGCCGGCAGTTATATACAGGAGCAGTTCTTC
-	TRBV2	TRBJ2-2	-	CASSDLGQDNTGELFF	TGTGCCAGCAGTGATCTCGGGCAGGACAACACCGGGGAGCTGTTTTTT
once	TRBV6-1	TRBJ2-7	-	CASSGQPYEQYF	TGTGCCAGCTCCGGACAGCCCTACGAGCAGTACTTC
once	TRBV5-6	TRBJ2-1	-	CASSPTINPYNEQFF	TGTGCCAGCAGCCCAACGATAAACCCTTACAATGAGCAGTTCTTC
-	TRBV5-6	TRBJ2-7	-	CASSLSSYEQYF	TGTGCCAGCAGCTTGAGCTCATACGAGCAGTACTTC
-	TRBV7-6	TRBJ2-3	-	CASSLGADTQYF	TGTGCCAGCAGCTTAGGGGCCGATACGCAGTATTTT
-	TRBV6-5	TRBJ2-5	-	CASSSDSLETQYF	TGTGCCAGCAGTTCGGACAGTTTGGAGACCCAGTACTTC
-	TRBV30	TRBJ1-2	-	CAWSGRFRGVYGYTF	TGTGCCTGGAGTGGAAGGTTTAGGGGGGTCTATGGCTACACCTTC
-	TRBV29-1	TRBJ1-2	-	CSVTGSNYGYTF	TGCAGCGTGACGGGGAGTAACTATGGCTACACCTTC
few	TRBV2	TRBJ2-7	TRBD2	CASSDALAGSNEQYF	TGTGCCAGCAGTGATGCGCTAGCGGGGTCCAACGAGCAGTACTTC
-	TRBV30	TRBJ1-6	-	CAWSMGAQNSPLHF	TGTGCCTGGAGTATGGGCGCCCAAAATTCACCCCTCCACTTT
few	TRBV5-4	TRBJ1-1	-	CASSLAGPNTEAFF	TGTGCCAGCAGCTTGGCCGGGCCAAACACTGAAGCTTTCTTT
-	TRBV7-9	TRBJ2-3	-	CASSPPGAANTQYF	TGTGCCAGCAGCCCACCTGGGGCGGCTAATACGCAGTATTTT
-	TRBV2	TRBJ2-1	-	CATPGLVLNEQFF	TGTGCCACCCCCGGATTAGTTCTCAATGAGCAGTTCTTC
-	TRBV19	TRBJ1-3	-	CASSHNQGAGNTIYF	TGTGCCAGTAGTCATAACCAGGGTGCCGGAAACACCATATATTTT
-	TRBV6-6	TRBJ2-7	-	CASSYGLPPYEQYF	TGTGCCAGCAGTTACGGACTACCCCCCTACGAGCAGTACTTC
-	TRBV6-4	TRBJ2-3	TRBD2	CASSRTSGGSTDTQYF	TGTGCCAGCAGTCGGACTAGCGGGGGGAGCACAGATACGCAGTATTTT
once	TRBV5-8	TRBJ1-5	-	CASRTNGLGQPQHF	TGTGCCAGCAGAACTAACGGGCTCGGACAGCCCCAGCATTTT
-	TRBV10-2	TRBJ2-7	-	CASSESNVYSSYEQYF	TGCGCCAGCAGTGAAAGTAATGTCTACAGCTCCTACGAGCAGTACTTC
-	TRBV4-1	TRBJ2-3	-	CASSQGAGSPLTDTQYF	TGCGCCAGCAGCCAAGGCGCAGGCAGCCCCCTCACAGATACGCAGTATTTT
-	TRBV6-1	TRBJ2-5	TRBD2	CASSEALAGPETQYF	TGTGCCAGCAGTGAAGCTCTAGCGGGGCCGGAGACCCAGTACTTC
-	TRBV11-3	TRBJ2-7	-	CASSLDRRGGRRYEQYF	TGTGCCAGCAGCTTAGATCGGCGCGGCGGCCGCCGCTACGAGCAGTACTTC
-	TRBV4-1	TRBJ2-5	TRBD1	CASSQDESGTEETQYF	TGCGCCAGCAGCCAAGATGAATCCGGGACAGAGGAGACCCAGTACTTC
-	TRBV18	TRBJ2-5	-	CASSPWSTGAPGMPETQYF	TGTGCCAGCTCACCGTGGTCGACGGGGGCCCCCGGTATGCCAGAGACCCAGTACTTC
-	TRBV6-1	TRBJ2-2	-	CASSSHRRVFF	TGTGCCAGCAGCTCCCACAGGAGGGTGTTTTTT
-	TRBV2	TRBJ2-1	-	CASSEFGNEQFF	TGTGCCAGCAGTGAATTTGGGAATGAGCAGTTCTTC
-	TRBV19	TRBJ2-7	-	CASSIVGGYEQYF	TGTGCCAGTAGTATAGTAGGAGGCTACGAGCAGTACTTC
-	TRBV7-9	TRBJ2-1	-	CASSSSGTSSYNEQFF	TGTGCCAGCAGTTCCTCAGGAACATCCTCCTACAATGAGCAGTTCTTC
-	TRBV5-1	TRBJ2-5	TRBD2	CASSLVGLGTRETQYF	TGCGCCAGCAGCTTGGTAGGACTAGGGACGAGAGAGACCCAGTACTTC
few	TRBV2	TRBJ1-6	TRBD1	CASRQGSRSPLHF	TGTGCCAGCCGACAGGGTTCGCGATCACCCCTCCACTTT
-	TRBV7-6	TRBJ2-7	TRBD1	CASSSSAGTGGMRLYF	TGTGCCAGCAGCTCGTCTGCCGGGACAGGGGGAATGAGATTGTACTTC
once	TRBV7-8	TRBJ1-2	-	CASSLTGAWGYTF	TGTGCCAGCAGCTTAACGGGGGCCTGGGGCTACACCTTC
-	TRBV7-9	TRBJ2-5	-	CASSLEDWGLAETQYF	TGTGCCAGCAGCTTAGAAGATTGGGGGCTAGCTGAGACCCAGTACTTC
-	TRBV5-1	TRBJ2-1	TRBD1	CASSTKRDSSPLSYNEQFF	TGCGCCAGCAGCACCAAACGGGACAGCTCACCTCTCTCCTACAATGAGCAGTTCTTC
-	TRBV19	TRBJ2-1	TRBD2	CASSMTSGGYNEQFF	TGTGCCAGTAGTATGACTAGCGGGGGCTACAATGAGCAGTTCTTC
-	TRBV7-9	TRBJ2-3	-	CASSSSPGQPADTQYF	TGTGCCAGCAGCTCCTCCCCAGGGCAGCCTGCAGATACGCAGTATTTT
-	TRBV27	TRBJ1-1	-	CASKKRTVKNTEAFF	TGTGCCAGCAAAAAGCGGACAGTAAAAAACACTGAAGCTTTCTTT